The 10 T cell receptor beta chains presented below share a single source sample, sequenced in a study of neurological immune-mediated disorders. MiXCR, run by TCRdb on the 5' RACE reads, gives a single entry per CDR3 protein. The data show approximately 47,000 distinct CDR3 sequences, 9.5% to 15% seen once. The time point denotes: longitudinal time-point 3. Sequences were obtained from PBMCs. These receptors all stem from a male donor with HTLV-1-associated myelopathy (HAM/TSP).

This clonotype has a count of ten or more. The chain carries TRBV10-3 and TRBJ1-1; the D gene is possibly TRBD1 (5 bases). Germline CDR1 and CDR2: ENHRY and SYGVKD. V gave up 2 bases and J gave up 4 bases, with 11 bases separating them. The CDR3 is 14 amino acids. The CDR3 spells CAISEEGRGTEAFF. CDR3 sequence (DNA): TGTGCCATCAGTGAGGAGGGGAGGGGCACTGAAGCTTTCTTT.

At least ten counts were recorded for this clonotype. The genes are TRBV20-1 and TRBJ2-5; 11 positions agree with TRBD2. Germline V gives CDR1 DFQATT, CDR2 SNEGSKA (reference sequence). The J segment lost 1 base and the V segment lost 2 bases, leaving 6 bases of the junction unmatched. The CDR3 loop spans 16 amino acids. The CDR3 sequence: CSARRRLAGSQETQYF. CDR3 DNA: TGCAGTGCTAGAAGAAGACTAGCGGGGAGCCAAGAGACCCAGTACTTC.

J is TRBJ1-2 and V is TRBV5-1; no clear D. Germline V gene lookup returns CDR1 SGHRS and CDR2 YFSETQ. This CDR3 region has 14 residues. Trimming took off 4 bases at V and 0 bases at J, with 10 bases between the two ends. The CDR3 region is CASSDIRSNYGYTF. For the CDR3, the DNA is TGCGCCAGCAGCGACATTCGATCTAACTATGGCTACACCTTC.

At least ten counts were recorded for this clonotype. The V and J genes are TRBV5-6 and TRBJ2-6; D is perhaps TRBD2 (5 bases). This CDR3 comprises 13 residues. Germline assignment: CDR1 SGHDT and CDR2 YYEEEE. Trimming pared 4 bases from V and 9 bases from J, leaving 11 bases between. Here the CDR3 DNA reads TGTGCCAGCAGCCCAATCGAGGGCAACGTCCTGACTTTC. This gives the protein CASSPIEGNVLTF.

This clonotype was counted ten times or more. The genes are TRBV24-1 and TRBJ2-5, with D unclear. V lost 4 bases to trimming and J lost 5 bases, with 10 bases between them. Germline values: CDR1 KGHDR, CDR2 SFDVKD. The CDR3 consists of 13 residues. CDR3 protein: CATSDRTRETQYF. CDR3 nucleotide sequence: TGTGCCACCAGTGACCGGACCCGGGAGACCCAGTACTTC.

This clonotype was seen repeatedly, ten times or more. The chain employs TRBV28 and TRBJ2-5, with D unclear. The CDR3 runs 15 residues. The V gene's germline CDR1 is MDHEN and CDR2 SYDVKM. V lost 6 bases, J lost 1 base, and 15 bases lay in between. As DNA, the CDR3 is TGTGCCAGCAGCTCAACGGGTCTAAGCCAAGAGACCCAGTACTTC. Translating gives CASSSTGLSQETQYF. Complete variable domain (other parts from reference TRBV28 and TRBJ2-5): DVKVTQSSRYLVKRTGEKVFLECVQDMDHENMFWYRQDPGLGLRLIYFSYDVKMKEKGDIPEGYSVSREKKERFSLILESASTNQTSMYLCASSSTGLSQETQYFGPGTRLLVL.

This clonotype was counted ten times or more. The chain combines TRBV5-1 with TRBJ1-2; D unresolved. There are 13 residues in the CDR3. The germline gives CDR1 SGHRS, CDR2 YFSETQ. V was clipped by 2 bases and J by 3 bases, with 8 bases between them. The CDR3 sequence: CASSFITDYGYTF. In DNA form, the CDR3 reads TGCGCCAGCAGCTTTATCACCGACTATGGCTACACCTTC. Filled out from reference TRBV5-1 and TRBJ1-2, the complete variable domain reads KAGVTQTPRYLIKTRGQQVTLSCSPISGHRSVSWYQQTPGQGLQFLFEYFSETQRNKGNFPGRFSGRQFSNSRSEMNVSTLELGDSALYLCASSFITDYGYTFGSGTRLTVV.

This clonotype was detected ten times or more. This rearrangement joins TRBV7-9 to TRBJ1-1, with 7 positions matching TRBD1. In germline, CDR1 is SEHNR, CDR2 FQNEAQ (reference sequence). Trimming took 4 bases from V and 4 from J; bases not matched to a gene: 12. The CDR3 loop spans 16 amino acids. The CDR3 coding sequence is TGTGCCAGCAGCTCCCAGGGGGGCAGGGTAGGCACTGAAGCTTTCTTT. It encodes CASSSQGGRVGTEAFF.

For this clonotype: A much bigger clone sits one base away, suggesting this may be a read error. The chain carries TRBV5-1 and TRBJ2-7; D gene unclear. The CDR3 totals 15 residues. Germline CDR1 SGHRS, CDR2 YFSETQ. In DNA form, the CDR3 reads TGCGCCAGCAGCTTGGGTGGGCTCTTACCCTACGATCAGTACTTC. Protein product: CASSLGGLLPYDQYF.

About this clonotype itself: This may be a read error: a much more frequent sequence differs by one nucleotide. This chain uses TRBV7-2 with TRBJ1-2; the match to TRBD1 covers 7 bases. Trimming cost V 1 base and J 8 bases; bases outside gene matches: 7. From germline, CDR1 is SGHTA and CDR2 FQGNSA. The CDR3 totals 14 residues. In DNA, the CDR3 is TGTGCCAGCAGCTTAGTGAAGGGGGCCAGGGGCTACACCTTC. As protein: CASSLVKGARGYTF.